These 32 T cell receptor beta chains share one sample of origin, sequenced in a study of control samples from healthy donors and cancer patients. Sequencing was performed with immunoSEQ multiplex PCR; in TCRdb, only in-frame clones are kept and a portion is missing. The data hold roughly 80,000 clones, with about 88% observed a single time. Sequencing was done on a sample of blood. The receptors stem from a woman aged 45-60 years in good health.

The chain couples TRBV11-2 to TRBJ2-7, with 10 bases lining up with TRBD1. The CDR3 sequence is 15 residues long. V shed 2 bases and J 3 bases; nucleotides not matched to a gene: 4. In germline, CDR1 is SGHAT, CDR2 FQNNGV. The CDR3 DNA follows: TGTGCCAGCAGCTTACGGTGGACAGGGGGCTACGAGCAGTACTTC. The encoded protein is CASSLRWTGGYEQYF.

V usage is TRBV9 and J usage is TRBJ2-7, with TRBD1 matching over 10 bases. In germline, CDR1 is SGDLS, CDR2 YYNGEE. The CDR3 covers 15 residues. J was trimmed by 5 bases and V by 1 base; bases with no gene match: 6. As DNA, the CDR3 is TGTGCCAGCAGCGTAAGCCCTGGGACAGGGGACGAGCAGTACTTC. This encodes CASSVSPGTGDEQYF. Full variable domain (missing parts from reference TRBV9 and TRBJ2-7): DSGVTQTPKHLITATGQRVTLRCSPRSGDLSVYWYQQSLDQGLQFLIQYYNGEERAKGNILERFSAQQFPDLHSELNLSSLELGDSALYFCASSVSPGTGDEQYFGPGTRLTVT.

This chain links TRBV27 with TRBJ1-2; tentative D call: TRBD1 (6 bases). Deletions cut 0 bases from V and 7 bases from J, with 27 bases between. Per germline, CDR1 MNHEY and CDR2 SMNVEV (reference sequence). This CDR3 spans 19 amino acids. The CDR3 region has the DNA TGTGCCAGCAGTTTATCGGGGGGTGGGGGGCGGCTCCCGTCTGGTGGCTACACCTTC. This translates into CASSLSGGGGRLPSGGYTF.

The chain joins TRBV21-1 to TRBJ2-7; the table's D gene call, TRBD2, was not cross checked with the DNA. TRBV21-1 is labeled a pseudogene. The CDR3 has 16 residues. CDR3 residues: CASSGSTAPGSYEQYF. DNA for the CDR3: TGTGCCAGCAGCGGGAGCACGGCCCCCGGCTCCTACGAGCAGTACTTC.

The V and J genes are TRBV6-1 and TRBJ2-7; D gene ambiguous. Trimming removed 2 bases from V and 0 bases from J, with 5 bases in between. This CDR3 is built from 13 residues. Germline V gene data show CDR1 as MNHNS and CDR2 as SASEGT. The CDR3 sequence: CASSEQLSYEQYF. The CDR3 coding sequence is TGTGCCAGCAGTGAACAGCTCTCCTACGAGCAGTACTTC.

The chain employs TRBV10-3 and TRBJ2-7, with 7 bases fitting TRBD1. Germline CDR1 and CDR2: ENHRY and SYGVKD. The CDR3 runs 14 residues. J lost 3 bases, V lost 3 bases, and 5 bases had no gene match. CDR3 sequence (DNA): TGTGCCATCAGTGAAGGGGGCCGACTCTACGAGCAGTACTTC. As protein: CAISEGGRLYEQYF.

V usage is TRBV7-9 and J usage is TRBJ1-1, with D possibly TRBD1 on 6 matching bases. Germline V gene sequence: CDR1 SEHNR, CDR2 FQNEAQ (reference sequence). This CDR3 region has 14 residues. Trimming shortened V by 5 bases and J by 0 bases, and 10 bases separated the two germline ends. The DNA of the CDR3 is TGTGCCAGCAGCCTAACAGGGTTGAACACTGAAGCTTTCTTT. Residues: CASSLTGLNTEAFF. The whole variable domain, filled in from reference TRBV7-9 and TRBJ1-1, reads DTGVSQNPRHKITKRGQNVTFRCDPISEHNRLYWYRQTLGQGPEFLTYFQNEAQLEKSRLLSDRFSAERPKGSFSTLEIQRTEQGDSAMYLCASSLTGLNTEAFFGQGTRLTVV.

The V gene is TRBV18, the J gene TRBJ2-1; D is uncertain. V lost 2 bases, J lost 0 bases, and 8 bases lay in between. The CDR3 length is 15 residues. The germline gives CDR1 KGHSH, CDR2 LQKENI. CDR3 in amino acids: CASSPWTVSYNEQFF. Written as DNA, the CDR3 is TGTGCCAGCTCACCATGGACGGTCTCCTACAATGAGCAGTTCTTC.

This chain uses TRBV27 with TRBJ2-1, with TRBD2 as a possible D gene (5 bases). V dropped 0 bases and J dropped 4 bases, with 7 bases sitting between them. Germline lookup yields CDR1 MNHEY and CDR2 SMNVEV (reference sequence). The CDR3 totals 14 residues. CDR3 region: CASSLSGVYNEQFF. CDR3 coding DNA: TGTGCCAGCAGTTTATCCGGGGTATACAATGAGCAGTTCTTC.

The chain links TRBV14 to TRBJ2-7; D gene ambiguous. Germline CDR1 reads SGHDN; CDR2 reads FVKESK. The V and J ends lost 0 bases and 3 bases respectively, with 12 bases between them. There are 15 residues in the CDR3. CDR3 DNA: TGTGCCAGCAGCCAAGACGGCAGAATCCTCTACGAGCAGTACTTC. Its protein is CASSQDGRILYEQYF.

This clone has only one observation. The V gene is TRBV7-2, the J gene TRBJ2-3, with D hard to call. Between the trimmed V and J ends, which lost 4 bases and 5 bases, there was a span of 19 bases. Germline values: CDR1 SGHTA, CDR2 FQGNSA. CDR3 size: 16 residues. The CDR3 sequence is CASSYLLTNQGDTQYF. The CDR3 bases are TGTGCCAGCAGCTATCTACTCACCAACCAAGGAGATACGCAGTATTTT.

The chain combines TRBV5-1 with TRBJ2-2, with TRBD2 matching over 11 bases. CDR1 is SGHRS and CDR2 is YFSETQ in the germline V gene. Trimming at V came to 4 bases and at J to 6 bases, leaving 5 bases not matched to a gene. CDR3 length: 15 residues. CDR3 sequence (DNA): TGCGCCAGCAGCAGAACTAGCGGGGGCCCCGGGGAGCTGTTTTTT. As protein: CASSRTSGGPGELFF. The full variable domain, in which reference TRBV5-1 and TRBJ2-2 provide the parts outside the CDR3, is KAGVTQTPRYLIKTRGQQVTLSCSPISGHRSVSWYQQTPGQGLQFLFEYFSETQRNKGNFPGRFSGRQFSNSRSEMNVSTLELGDSALYLCASSRTSGGPGELFFGEGSRLTVL.

The CDR3 bases are TGTGCCAGCAAAGGCTCTGGGGCCAACGTCCTGACTTTC. It is translated as CASKGSGANVLTF. The chain recombines TRBV6-6 with TRBJ2-6; D is unresolved. Germline lookup yields CDR1 MNHNY and CDR2 SVGAGI (reference sequence). V was trimmed by 7 bases and J by 0 bases, leaving 4 bases between them. The CDR3 consists of 13 residues.

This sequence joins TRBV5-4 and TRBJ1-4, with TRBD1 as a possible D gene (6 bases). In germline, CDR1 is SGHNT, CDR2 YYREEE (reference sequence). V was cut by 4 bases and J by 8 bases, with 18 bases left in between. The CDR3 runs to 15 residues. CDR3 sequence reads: CASSPGQGPQEKLFF. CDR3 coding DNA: TGTGCCAGCAGCCCTGGGCAGGGGCCCCAGGAAAAACTGTTTTTT.

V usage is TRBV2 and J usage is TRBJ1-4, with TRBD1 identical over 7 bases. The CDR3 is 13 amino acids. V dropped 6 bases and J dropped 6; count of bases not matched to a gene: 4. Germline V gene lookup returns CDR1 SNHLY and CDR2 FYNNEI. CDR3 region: CASRTGNYEKLFF. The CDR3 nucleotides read TGTGCCAGCAGGACAGGGAATTATGAAAAACTGTTTTTT.

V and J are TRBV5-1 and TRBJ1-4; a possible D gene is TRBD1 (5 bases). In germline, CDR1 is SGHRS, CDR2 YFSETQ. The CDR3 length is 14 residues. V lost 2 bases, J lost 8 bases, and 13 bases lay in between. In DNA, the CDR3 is TGCGCCAGCAGCTTCGGGGGAAACAAAGAAAAACTGTTTTTT. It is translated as CASSFGGNKEKLFF.

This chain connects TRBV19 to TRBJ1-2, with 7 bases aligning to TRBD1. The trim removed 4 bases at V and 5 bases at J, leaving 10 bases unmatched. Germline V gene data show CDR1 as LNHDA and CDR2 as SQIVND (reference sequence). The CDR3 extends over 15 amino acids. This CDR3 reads CASSREGQTIYGYTF. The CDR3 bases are TGTGCCAGTAGTAGGGAGGGACAGACAATTTATGGCTACACCTTC.

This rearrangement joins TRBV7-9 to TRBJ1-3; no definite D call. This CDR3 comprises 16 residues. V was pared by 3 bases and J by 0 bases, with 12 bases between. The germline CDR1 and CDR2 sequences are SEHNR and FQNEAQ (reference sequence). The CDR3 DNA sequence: TGTGCCAGCAGCTTTAAAGGCCCCAACTCTGGAAACACCATATATTTT. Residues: CASSFKGPNSGNTIYF.

CDR3 DNA sequence: TGTGCCAGCAGCGCAGGGACAGGGGGAGGGGGCTACACCTTC. Residues: CASSAGTGGGGYTF. J is TRBJ1-2 and V is TRBV9; TRBD1 matches at 11 bases. CDR1 and CDR2 (germline): SGDLS, YYNGEE. V was pared by 3 bases and J by 8 bases, with 6 bases of the junction left unmatched. The CDR3 loop spans 14 amino acids.

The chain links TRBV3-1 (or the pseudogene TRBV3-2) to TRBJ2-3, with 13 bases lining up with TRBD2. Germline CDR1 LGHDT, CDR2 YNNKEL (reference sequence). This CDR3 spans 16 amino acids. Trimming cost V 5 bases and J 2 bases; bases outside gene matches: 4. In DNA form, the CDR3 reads TGTGCCAGCAGCAAGGGACTAGCGGGATACACAGATACGCAGTATTTT. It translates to CASSKGLAGYTDTQYF.

The CDR3 DNA reads as TGTGCCAGCAACCGGGACAGGGGATCCCCAGATACGCAGTATTTT. It specifies CASNRDRGSPDTQYF. The chain combines TRBV2 with TRBJ2-3, with 10 bases that match TRBD1. Germline CDR1 reads SNHLY; CDR2 reads FYNNEI. V dropped 7 bases and J dropped 4; count of bases not matched to a gene: 8. This CDR3 spans 15 amino acids.

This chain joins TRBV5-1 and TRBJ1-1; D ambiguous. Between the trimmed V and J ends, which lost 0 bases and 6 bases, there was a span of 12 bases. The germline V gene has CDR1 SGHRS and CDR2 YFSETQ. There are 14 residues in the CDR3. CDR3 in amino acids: CASSLALSAAEAFF. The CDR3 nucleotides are TGCGCCAGCAGCTTGGCCCTTTCAGCCGCTGAAGCTTTCTTT.

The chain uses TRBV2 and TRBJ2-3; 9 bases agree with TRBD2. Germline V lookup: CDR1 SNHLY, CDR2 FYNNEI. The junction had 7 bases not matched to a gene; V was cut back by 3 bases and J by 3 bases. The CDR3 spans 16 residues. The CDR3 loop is CASSDPAGGGTDTQYF. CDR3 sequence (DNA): TGTGCCAGCAGTGATCCAGCGGGGGGCGGGACAGATACGCAGTATTTT.

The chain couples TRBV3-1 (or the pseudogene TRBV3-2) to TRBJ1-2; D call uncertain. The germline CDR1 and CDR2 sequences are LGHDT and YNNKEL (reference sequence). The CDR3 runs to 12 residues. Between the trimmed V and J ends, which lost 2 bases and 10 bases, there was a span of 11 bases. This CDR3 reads CASSQSRGFYTF. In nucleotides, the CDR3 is TGTGCCAGCAGCCAATCACGGGGATTCTACACCTTC.

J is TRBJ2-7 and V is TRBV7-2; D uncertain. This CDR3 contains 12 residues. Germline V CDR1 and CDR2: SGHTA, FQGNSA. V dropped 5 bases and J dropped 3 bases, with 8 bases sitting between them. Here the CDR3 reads CASSPINYEQYF. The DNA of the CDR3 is TGTGCCAGCAGCCCCATAAACTACGAGCAGTACTTC.

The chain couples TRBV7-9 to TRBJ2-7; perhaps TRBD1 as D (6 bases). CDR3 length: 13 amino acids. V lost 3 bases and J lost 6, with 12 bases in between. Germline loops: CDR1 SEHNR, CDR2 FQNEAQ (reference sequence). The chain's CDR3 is CASSLAGAGEQYF. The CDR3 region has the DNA TGTGCCAGCAGCTTGGCAGGGGCAGGCGAGCAGTACTTC.

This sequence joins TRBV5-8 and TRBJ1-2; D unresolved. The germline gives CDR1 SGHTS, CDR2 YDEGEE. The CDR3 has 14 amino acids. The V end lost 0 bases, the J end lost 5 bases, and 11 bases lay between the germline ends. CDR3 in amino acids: CASSLAGYLYGYTF. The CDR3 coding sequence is TGTGCCAGCAGCTTGGCTGGGTACCTTTATGGCTACACCTTC.

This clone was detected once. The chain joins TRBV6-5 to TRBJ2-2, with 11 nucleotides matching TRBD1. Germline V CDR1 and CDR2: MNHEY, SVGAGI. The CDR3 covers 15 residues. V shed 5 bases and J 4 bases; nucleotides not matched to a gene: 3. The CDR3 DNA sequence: TGTGCCAGCAGTCGGACAGGGGGCCTCACCGGGGAGCTGTTTTTT. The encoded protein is CASSRTGGLTGELFF.

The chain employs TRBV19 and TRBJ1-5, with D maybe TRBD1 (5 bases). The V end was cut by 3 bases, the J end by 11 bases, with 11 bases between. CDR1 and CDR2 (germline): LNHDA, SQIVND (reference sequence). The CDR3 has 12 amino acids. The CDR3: CASSIIGGAQHF. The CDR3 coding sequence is TGTGCCAGTAGTATCATCGGAGGGGCCCAGCATTTT.

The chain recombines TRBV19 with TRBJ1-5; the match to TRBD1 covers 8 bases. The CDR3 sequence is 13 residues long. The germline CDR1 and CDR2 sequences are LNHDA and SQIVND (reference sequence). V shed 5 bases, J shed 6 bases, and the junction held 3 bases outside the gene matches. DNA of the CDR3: TGTGCCAGTAGTGGGACAGGAGGTCAGCCCCAGCATTTT. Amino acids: CASSGTGGQPQHF.

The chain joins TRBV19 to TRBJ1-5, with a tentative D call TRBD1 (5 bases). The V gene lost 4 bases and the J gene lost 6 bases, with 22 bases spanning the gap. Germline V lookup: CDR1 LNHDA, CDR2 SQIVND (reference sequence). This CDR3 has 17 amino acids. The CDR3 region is CASSNHATQGEGQPQHF. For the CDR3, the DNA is TGTGCCAGTAGTAACCATGCCACCCAGGGAGAAGGTCAGCCCCAGCATTTT. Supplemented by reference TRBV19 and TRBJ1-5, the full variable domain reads DGGITQSPKYLFRKEGQNVTLSCEQNLNHDAMYWYRQDPGQGLRLIYYSQIVNDFQKGDIAEGYSVSREKKESFPLTVTSAQKNPTAFYLCASSNHATQGEGQPQHFGDGTRLSIL.

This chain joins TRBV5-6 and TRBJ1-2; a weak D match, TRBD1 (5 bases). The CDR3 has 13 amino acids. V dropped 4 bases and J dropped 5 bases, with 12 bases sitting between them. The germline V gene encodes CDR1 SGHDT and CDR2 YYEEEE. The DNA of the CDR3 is TGTGCCAGCAGCCCCCTAGGGGATTATGGCTACACCTTC. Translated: CASSPLGDYGYTF.